The following is a T cell receptor beta chain sequence with its context. Profiling relied on immunoSEQ multiplex PCR, and the TCRdb table lists in-frame clones only, not all of them. The data contain about 27,000 clones, 88% of them singletons. The data stem from a study of blood T cell repertoires in COVID-19. The sequenced sample was peripheral blood. The sequence was obtained from a woman between 45 and 65 years old with active COVID-19.

As DNA, the CDR3 is TGTGCCAGCAGTTCCCCGGGACAGGGGGTTAATGGCTACACCTTC. It codes for CASSSPGQGVNGYTF. The rearrangement uses TRBV28 and TRBJ1-2; 11 positions agree with TRBD1. The germline V gene has CDR1 MDHEN and CDR2 SYDVKM. CDR3 size: 15 residues. V trimming: 4 bases; J trimming: 6 bases; junction bases outside the gene matches: 7.